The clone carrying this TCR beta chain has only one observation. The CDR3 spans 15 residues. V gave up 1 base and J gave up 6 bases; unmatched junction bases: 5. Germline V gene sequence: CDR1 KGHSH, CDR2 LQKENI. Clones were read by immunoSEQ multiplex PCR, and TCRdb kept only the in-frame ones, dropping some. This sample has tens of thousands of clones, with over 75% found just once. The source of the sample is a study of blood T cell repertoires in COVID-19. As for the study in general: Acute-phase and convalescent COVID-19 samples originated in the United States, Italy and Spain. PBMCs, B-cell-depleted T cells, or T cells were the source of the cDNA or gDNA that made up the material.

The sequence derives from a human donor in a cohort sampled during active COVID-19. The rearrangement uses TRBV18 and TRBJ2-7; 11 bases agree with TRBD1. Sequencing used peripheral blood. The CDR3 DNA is TGTGCCAGCTCACCACAGTTTGGACAGGGGGCCGAGCAGTACTTC. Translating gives CASSPQFGQGAEQYF.